This TCR beta chain was captured in a study of cytomegalovirus exposure and HLA in healthy donors. PCR used 60 Vbeta primers and 13 Jbeta primers. The repertoire was sequenced with immunoSEQ multiplex PCR; TCRdb's copy has only in-frame clones and lacks some. The sample records 100,000 to 150,000 clones, roughly four fifths being singletons. CDR3 length equals 12 residues. Germline CDR1 and CDR2: SGHTS and YDEGEE. Between the trimmed V and J ends, which lost 0 bases and 13 bases, there was a span of 8 bases. Sequencing was carried out using PBMCs. The chain uses TRBV5-8 and TRBJ2-6; D gene ambiguous. The clonotype originates from a woman aged 40 to 50 in good health and CMV-seropositive. The CDR3 bases are TGTGCCAGCAGCTTGGGGATGAGGGTCCTGACTTTC. Its protein product is CASSLGMRVLTF.